Below, 24 T cell receptor beta chains from the same sample are listed, as sequenced in a study of early T cells in non-severe SARS-CoV-2 infection (TCRdb year 2021). The library was built by means of 5' RACE. The data were produced on a NextSeq 500. TCRdb reprocessed the public reads (quality trimming at Q25 with fastp, clone calling with MiXCR) and kept in-frame beta chains. Rows merge per CDR3 protein into single entries with the most common DNA and genes. This sample comprises about 49,000 distinct CDR3 sequences, about 4.1% of them detected only once. Together, the top ten hold 6% of the sample. The specimen sequenced was whole blood. The source is an adult who was a healthcare worker with PCR-confirmed SARS-CoV-2 infection or an uninfected control (not recorded which).

This clonotype was observed at least ten times. This sequence joins TRBV9 and TRBJ1-6, with D tentatively TRBD1 (6 bases). With 3 bases removed from V and 4 bases from J, the gap between germline ends came to 11 bases. The germline V gene has CDR1 SGDLS and CDR2 YYNGEE. The CDR3 sequence is 15 residues long. The CDR3 reads CASSAEDSYNSPLHF. In DNA form, the CDR3 reads TGTGCCAGCAGCGCTGAGGACAGTTATAATTCACCCCTCCACTTT. Full variable domain (missing parts from reference TRBV9 and TRBJ1-6): DSGVTQTPKHLITATGQRVTLRCSPRSGDLSVYWYQQSLDQGLQFLIQYYNGEERAKGNILERFSAQQFPDLHSELNLSSLELGDSALYFCASSAEDSYNSPLHFGNGTRLTVT.

This clonotype was observed many times. CDR3 sequence: CASSHPRQGTDTQYF. For the CDR3, the DNA is TGTGCCAGCAGTCACCCCCGGCAGGGCACAGATACGCAGTATTTT. The chain carries TRBV6-6 and TRBJ2-3; D unclear. The CDR3 extends over 15 amino acids. Trimming left V 5 bases short and J 1 base short, with 13 bases between. Per germline, CDR1 MNHNY and CDR2 SVGAGI (reference sequence).

This chain connects TRBV25-1 to TRBJ2-1, with 7 bases fitting TRBD2. Germline V lookup: CDR1 MGHDK, CDR2 SYGVNS. V was clipped by 0 bases and J by 6 bases; unmatched bases: 11. This CDR3 spans 17 amino acids. CDR3 region: CASSEYDPWWEGNEQFF. CDR3 in DNA: TGTGCCAGCAGTGAATATGACCCGTGGTGGGAGGGCAATGAGCAGTTCTTC.

This rearrangement joins TRBV18 to TRBJ2-3, with 9 bases fitting TRBD1. Losses at the gene ends were 6 bases for V and 5 bases for J; bases not matched to a gene: 9. The CDR3 is made up of 15 amino acids. Germline V CDR1 and CDR2: KGHSH, LQKENI. This chain's CDR3 is CASSHSGTGRDTQYF. In nucleotides, the CDR3 is TGTGCCAGCTCCCACTCCGGGACAGGGAGAGATACGCAGTATTTT.

This chain connects TRBV11-3 to TRBJ2-3; 8 bases line up with TRBD1. Germline lookup yields CDR1 SGHNT and CDR2 YENEEA. V shed 5 bases and J 2 bases; nucleotides not matched to a gene: 6. The CDR3 length is 15 residues. Written as DNA, the CDR3 is TGTGCCAGCAGCCCGCGGCAGGGGGCCACAGATACGCAGTATTTT. Translated: CASSPRQGATDTQYF.

This clonotype was detected many times. The chain's CDR3 is CSVESTGKETQYF. The CDR3 bases are TGCAGCGTTGAATCGACAGGGAAAGAGACCCAGTACTTC. J is TRBJ2-5 and V is TRBV29-1, with 7 bases matching TRBD1. Germline CDR1 is SQVTM and CDR2 is ANQGSEA. The ends lost 2 bases at V and 3 bases at J; junction bases unmatched: 3. CDR3 length: 13 residues.

The sample holds many counts of this clonotype. V gene TRBV6-5 combines with J gene TRBJ2-7, with D perhaps matching TRBD2 (6 bases). The CDR3 spans 15 residues. CDR1 and CDR2 from the germline V gene are MNHEY and SVGAGI. Between the trimmed V and J ends, which lost 6 bases and 4 bases, there was a span of 19 bases. Here the CDR3 DNA reads TGTGCCAGCAGACCGCCCGGCGGGAAGTATTACGAGCAGTACTTC. Protein: CASRPPGGKYYEQYF.

The table lists this clonotype with many counts. The chain carries TRBV20-1 and TRBJ2-3, with 7 bases fitting TRBD1. The CDR3 is made up of 14 amino acids. Losses at the gene ends were 2 bases for V and 0 bases for J; bases not matched to a gene: 2. Germline values: CDR1 DFQATT, CDR2 SNEGSKA (reference sequence). The CDR3 DNA reads TGCAGTGCTAGAAAGGGGGCCAGCACAGATACGCAGTATTTT. This codes for CSARKGASTDTQYF.

This clonotype has more than one count but fewer than ten. Germline is not matched at one junction end, which may reflect a read error. V gene TRBV6-5 combines with J gene TRBJ2-7; D might be TRBD2 (6 bases). The CDR3 is 12 residues long. Germline CDR1 is MNHEY and CDR2 is SVGAGI. CDR3: CASSYSGDCKNF. In DNA form, the CDR3 reads TGTGCCAGCAGTTACTCCGGGGACTGCAAAAACTTC.

This clonotype was counted only a few times. The rearrangement joins TRBV2 to TRBJ2-1; D unresolved. The germline V gene encodes CDR1 SNHLY and CDR2 FYNNEI. The V end lost 6 bases, the J end lost 6 bases, and 9 bases lay between the germline ends. The CDR3 consists of 12 residues. The CDR3 DNA is TGTGCCAGCAGCAGAGACGCCAATGAGCAGTTCTTC. It specifies CASSRDANEQFF.

This clonotype was counted ten times or more. The chain combines TRBV27 with TRBJ2-5; tentative D call: TRBD2 (6 bases). Germline V lookup: CDR1 MNHEY, CDR2 SMNVEV (reference sequence). Trimming shortened V by 6 bases and J by 9 bases, and 23 bases separated the two germline ends. This CDR3 has 15 amino acids. In nucleotides, the CDR3 is TGTGCCAGCAGGCGAGCGAGTAGCGGCGGAGGGGCCCAGTACTTC. Translation: CASRRASSGGGAQYF.

The chain joins TRBV6-6 to TRBJ1-2, with D perhaps TRBD1 (5 bases). CDR3 size: 14 residues. From germline, CDR1 is MNHNY and CDR2 SVGAGI (reference sequence). The V end was cut by 2 bases, the J end by 8 bases, with 15 bases between. CDR3 bases: TGTGCCAGCAGTTACATTTCGGGACCGGAAGGCTACACCTTC. Amino acids: CASSYISGPEGYTF.

The chain carries TRBV5-1 and TRBJ2-2; D unclear. The V and J ends lost 2 bases and 1 base respectively, with 6 bases between them. Germline V CDR1 and CDR2: SGHRS, YFSETQ. The CDR3 is made up of 14 amino acids. The CDR3 coding sequence is TGCGCCAGCAGCTTTCTAGTGAACACCGGGGAGCTGTTTTTT. Translation gives CASSFLVNTGELFF. Combining the CDR3 with reference TRBV5-1 and TRBJ2-2 gives the whole variable domain KAGVTQTPRYLIKTRGQQVTLSCSPISGHRSVSWYQQTPGQGLQFLFEYFSETQRNKGNFPGRFSGRQFSNSRSEMNVSTLELGDSALYLCASSFLVNTGELFFGEGSRLTVL.

This clonotype was picked up a small number of times. The V call is TRBV6-1, the J call TRBJ1-2; D gene unclear. The CDR3 sequence is 13 residues long. Between the trimmed V and J ends, which lost 10 bases and 0 bases, there was a span of 12 bases. Germline assignment: CDR1 MNHNS and CDR2 SASEGT. Here the CDR3 DNA reads TGTGCCACGAAAGACTTTACTAACTATGGCTACACCTTC. It translates to CATKDFTNYGYTF.

This clonotype has a handful of counts. The V and J genes are TRBV29-1 and TRBJ2-2; possible D gene TRBD1, 6 bases. The germline V and J ends were trimmed by 4 bases and 2 bases, with 8 bases remaining between them. The CDR3 consists of 13 residues. The germline V gene encodes CDR1 SQVTM and CDR2 ANQGSEA. This CDR3 is CSVGQDNTGELFF. The CDR3, as DNA: TGCAGCGTTGGACAGGATAACACCGGGGAGCTGTTTTTT.

This clonotype was recorded many times. This chain connects TRBV11-2 to TRBJ1-1, with 8 bases aligning to TRBD1. This CDR3 has 15 amino acids. The trim removed 5 bases at V and 2 bases at J, leaving 7 bases unmatched. Germline CDR1 and CDR2: SGHAT and FQNNGV. DNA of the CDR3: TGTGCCAGCAGCCCTGGCGACAGGGGAAACACTGAAGCTTTCTTT. It translates to CASSPGDRGNTEAFF.

The chain couples TRBV7-9 to TRBJ1-1; D is unclear. Germline V lookup: CDR1 SEHNR, CDR2 FQNEAQ (reference sequence). V was clipped by 3 bases and J by 1 base, with 0 bases between them. The CDR3 runs 11 residues. The CDR3 protein is CASSLNTEAFF. CDR3 sequence (DNA): TGTGCCAGCAGCTTGAACACTGAAGCTTTCTTT.

This clonotype was counted ten times or more. The rearrangement joins TRBV3-1 to TRBJ1-2; TRBD1 agrees at 11 bases. The CDR3 totals 17 residues. J lost 6 bases, V lost 4 bases, and 13 bases had no gene match. Germline values: CDR1 LGHDT, CDR2 YNNKEL (reference sequence). The CDR3, as DNA: TGTGCCAGCAGCCTTCAAGGACAGGGGGCGCAGGAGCATGGCTACACCTTC. It specifies CASSLQGQGAQEHGYTF.

The chain carries TRBV7-2 and TRBJ2-2, with 7 bases lining up with TRBD2. Germline V gives CDR1 SGHTA, CDR2 FQGNSA. The length of the CDR3 is 15 residues. V was pared by 5 bases and J by 2 bases, with 5 bases of the junction left unmatched. The CDR3 protein is CASSLTSRNTGELFF. The CDR3 DNA sequence: TGTGCCAGCAGCCTGACTAGCAGAAACACCGGGGAGCTGTTTTTT.

The chain is built from TRBV6-5 and TRBJ1-1; weak D call: TRBD1 (5 bases). CDR1 MNHEY and CDR2 SVGAGI come from the germline V gene. The CDR3 length is 15 residues. Trimming removed 3 bases from V and 1 base from J, with 12 bases in between. For the CDR3, the DNA is TGTGCCAGCAGTTATGAGGGACGGACGAACACTGAAGCTTTCTTT. Amino acid sequence: CASSYEGRTNTEAFF.

This clonotype was counted ten times or more. This chain uses TRBV10-3 with TRBJ2-3, with D uncertain. The germline gives CDR1 ENHRY, CDR2 SYGVKD. This CDR3 has 13 residues. Trimming took 10 bases from V and 2 from J, leaving 13 bases between them. The CDR3 DNA reads as TGTGCCACCTCCGACTCGGACACAGATACGCAGTATTTT. Protein product: CATSDSDTDTQYF.

This clonotype was counted ten times or more. The chain couples TRBV7-6 to TRBJ2-2, with D unclear. The V gene's germline CDR1 is SGHVS and CDR2 FNYEAQ. This CDR3 spans 14 amino acids. Deletions cut 0 bases from V and 6 bases from J, with 8 bases between. The CDR3 here is CASSLAQYAGELFF. The CDR3, as DNA: TGTGCCAGCAGCTTAGCCCAGTATGCCGGGGAGCTGTTTTTT. Based on the CDR3 plus reference TRBV7-6 and TRBJ2-2, the full variable domain is GAGVSQSPRYKVTKRGQDVALRCDPISGHVSLYWYRQALGQGPEFLTYFNYEAQQDKSGLPNDRFSAERPEGSISTLTIQRTEQRDSAMYRCASSLAQYAGELFFGEGSRLTVL.

The sample holds a few counts of this clonotype. Its ends do not fully match the called genes, so a read error is possible. The chain combines TRBV11-2 with TRBJ2-7; D gene uncertain. CDR1 is SGHAT, CDR2 FQNNGV, per germline. CDR3 length: 16 amino acids. The chain's CDR3 is CPSSPSFQLKSYEQYF. In DNA form, the CDR3 reads TGTCCCAGCAGCCCCTCTTTCCAGCTAAAATCCTACGAGCAGTACTTC.

This clonotype was seen a handful of times. The rearrangement joins TRBV20-1 to TRBJ2-7; 7 bases map to TRBD2. CDR1 and CDR2 (germline): DFQATT, SNEGSKA (reference sequence). This CDR3 is built from 13 residues. V was clipped by 7 bases and J by 7 bases; unmatched bases: 13. The CDR3 region has the DNA TGCAGTGTCACGAAAACCGGGACTAAAGAGCAGTACTTC. Encoded protein: CSVTKTGTKEQYF.